Below, one T cell receptor (beta chain) is given with its context. The CDR3 covers 15 residues. Germline V gene data show CDR1 as SGHRS and CDR2 as YFSETQ. Trimming cost V 0 bases and J 5 bases, with 14 bases left between them. This record comes from a study of blood T cell repertoires in COVID-19. Looking at the study overall: Researchers got acute and convalescent COVID-19 samples from the United States, Italy and Spain.

Profiled with immunoSEQ multiplex PCR; TCRdb holds only in-frame clones, not every one. The sample consists of under 55,000 clones, 79% of them appearing once. The sequence derives from a man aged 65-85 years with acute or convalescent COVID-19. Material: peripheral blood. The chain has TRBV5-1 and TRBJ1-1; TRBD1 might be the D (5 bases). Here the CDR3 reads CASSLAIGDPTEAFF. The CDR3 nucleotides are TGCGCCAGCAGCTTGGCCATAGGGGATCCTACTGAAGCTTTCTTT. The variable domain in full, completed from reference TRBV5-1 and TRBJ1-1, reads KAGVTQTPRYLIKTRGQQVTLSCSPISGHRSVSWYQQTPGQGLQFLFEYFSETQRNKGNFPGRFSGRQFSNSRSEMNVSTLELGDSALYLCASSLAIGDPTEAFFGQGTRLTVV.